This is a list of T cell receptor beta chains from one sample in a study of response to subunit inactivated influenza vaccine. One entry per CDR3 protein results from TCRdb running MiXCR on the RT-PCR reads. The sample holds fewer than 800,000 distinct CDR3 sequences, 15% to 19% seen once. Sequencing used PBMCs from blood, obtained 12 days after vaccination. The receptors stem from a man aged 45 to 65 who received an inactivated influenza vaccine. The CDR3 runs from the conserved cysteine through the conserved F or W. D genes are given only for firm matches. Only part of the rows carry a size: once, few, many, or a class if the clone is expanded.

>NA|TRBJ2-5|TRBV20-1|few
TGCAGTGCTCCATCCCAGACCCAGTACTTC
CSAPSQTQYF
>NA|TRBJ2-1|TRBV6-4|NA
TGTGCCAGCAGGGCAAAGGGGGGTGCAATGCGGAATGAGCAGTTCTTC
CASRAKGGAMRNEQFF
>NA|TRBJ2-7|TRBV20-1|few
TGCAGTGCTAGCCAGAGCGGGTTCTCCTACGAGCAGTACTTC
CSASQSGFSYEQYF
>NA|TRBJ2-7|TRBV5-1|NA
TGCGCCAGCAGCTTGGACCCTCTGGGGTTCGCTAACTCCGAGCAGTACTTC
CASSLDPLGFANSEQYF
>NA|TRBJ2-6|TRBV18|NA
TGTGCCAGCTCACCCCGCCAGGAGGGTACCTTCTCTGGGGCCAACGTCCTGACTTTC
CASSPRQEGTFSGANVLTF
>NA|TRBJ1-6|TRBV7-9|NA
TGTGCCAGCAGCTCTGACAGGCTCAACAATTCACCCCTCCACTTT
CASSSDRLNNSPLHF
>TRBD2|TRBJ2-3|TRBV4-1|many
TGCGCCAGCAGCCAAGACCTAGGTCGACTAGCGGGAGCTTGGCGGGGCACAGATACGCAGTATTTT
CASSQDLGRLAGAWRGTDTQYF
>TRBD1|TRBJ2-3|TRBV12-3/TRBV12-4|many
TGTGCCAGCAGTGCCCGACAGGGGCGGGCTACGCAGTATTTT
CASSARQGRATQYF
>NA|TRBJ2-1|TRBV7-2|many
TGTGCCAGCAGCTCCGGGCCGGGTCACAATGAGCAGTTCTTC
CASSSGPGHNEQFF
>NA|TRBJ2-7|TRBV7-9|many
TGTGCCAGCAGCCACTTCATAGACGAGCAGTACTTC
CASSHFIDEQYF
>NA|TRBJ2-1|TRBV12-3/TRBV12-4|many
TGTGCCTCAGGGAGAGCCTACAATGAGCAGTTCTTC
CASGRAYNEQFF
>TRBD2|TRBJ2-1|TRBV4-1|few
TGCGCCAGCAGCCGACCCCAGCGGGGGGGATACAATGAGCAGTTCTTC
CASSRPQRGGYNEQFF
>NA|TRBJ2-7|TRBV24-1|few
TGTGCCACCAGTGATTTGTGGACTACTGAGCAGTACTTC
CATSDLWTTEQYF
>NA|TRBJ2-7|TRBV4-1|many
TGCGCCAGCAGCCAGGGAATAGCGGAAAGCTCCTACGAGCAGTACTTC
CASSQGIAESSYEQYF
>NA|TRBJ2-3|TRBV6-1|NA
TGTGCCAGCCGTCTTCGGACCAGCACAGATACGCAGTATTTT
CASRLRTSTDTQYF
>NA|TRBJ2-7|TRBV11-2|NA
TGTGCCAGCAGCTTAGTTCACTCGGCGGGCAGGAGCTCCTACGAGCAGTACTTC
CASSLVHSAGRSSYEQYF
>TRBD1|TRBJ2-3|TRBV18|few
TGTGCCAGCTCACCCCTCGGGACAGGGGGCACAGATACGCAGTATTTT
CASSPLGTGGTDTQYF
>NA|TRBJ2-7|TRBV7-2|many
TGTGCCAGCAGCTTAGCAGGGGTTAAGGGCACCTACGAGCAGTACTTC
CASSLAGVKGTYEQYF
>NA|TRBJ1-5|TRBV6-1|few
TGTGCCAGCAGGGCCGAGACCGGTCTCAATCAGCCCCAGCATTTT
CASRAETGLNQPQHF
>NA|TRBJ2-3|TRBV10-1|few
TGCGCCAGCAGTGGAGGAGTTGCAGATACGCAGTATTTT
CASSGGVADTQYF
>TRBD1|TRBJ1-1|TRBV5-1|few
TGCGCCAGCAGCGTGGGGACAGAAACGAACACTGAAGCTTTCTTT
CASSVGTETNTEAFF
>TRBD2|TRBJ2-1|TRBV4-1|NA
TGCGCCAGCAGCCAAATTCATCGGGGCGGGGGGGCGGTTGAGCAGTTCTTC
CASSQIHRGGGAVEQFF
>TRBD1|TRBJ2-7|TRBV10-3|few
TGTGCCATCAGTGCCCTAACAGGGGGCGAGAACGAGCAGTACTTC
CAISALTGGENEQYF
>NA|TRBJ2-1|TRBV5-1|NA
TGCGCCAGCAGCTTGTCGTTCGGGAACAATGAGCAGTTCTTC
CASSLSFGNNEQFF
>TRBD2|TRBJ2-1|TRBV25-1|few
TGTGCCAGCTCACTAGCGGGAGGGACCAATGAGCAGTTCTTC
CASSLAGGTNEQFF
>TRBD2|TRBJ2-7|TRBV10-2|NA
TGCGCCAGCAGTGAGTCGGGGCTAGCGGGGCCAAGCTCCTACGAGCAGTACTTC
CASSESGLAGPSSYEQYF
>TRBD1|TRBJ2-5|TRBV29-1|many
TGCAGCGGAAGGACAGGGGGAGAGACCCAGTACTTC
CSGRTGGETQYF
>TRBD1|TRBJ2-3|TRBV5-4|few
TGTGCCAGCAGCTTGGTGGGACAGGGGGTGAATACGCAGTATTTT
CASSLVGQGVNTQYF
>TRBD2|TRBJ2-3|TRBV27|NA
TGTGCCAGCAGTCCCCTTGTAGCGGGGAGCACAGATACGCAGTATTTT
CASSPLVAGSTDTQYF
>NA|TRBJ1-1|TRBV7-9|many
TGTGCCAGCAGCCGCGGACAGAACACTGAAGCTTTCTTT
CASSRGQNTEAFF
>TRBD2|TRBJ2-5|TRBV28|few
TGTGCCAGCAGTTCCACAGGGGGACTAGCGGAAGAGACCCAGTACTTC
CASSSTGGLAEETQYF
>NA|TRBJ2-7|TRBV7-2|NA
TGTGCCAGCAGCTTGATGGTAGGGAGTCGCGACGAGCAGTACTTC
CASSLMVGSRDEQYF
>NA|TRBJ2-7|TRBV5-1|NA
TGCGCCAGCAGCTTGTGGGGGGCCTACGAGCAGTACTTC
CASSLWGAYEQYF
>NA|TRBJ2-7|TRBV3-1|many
TGTGCCAGCAGCCAAGTCCACGAGCAGTACTTC
CASSQVHEQYF
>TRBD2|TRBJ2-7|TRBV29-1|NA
TGCAGCGTTGATGGGCGGGAGGGCCTTCACGAGCAGTACTTC
CSVDGREGLHEQYF
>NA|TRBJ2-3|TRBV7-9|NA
TGTGCCAGCAGCTTAATGAGGCAGGGATCAGATACGCAGTATTTT
CASSLMRQGSDTQYF
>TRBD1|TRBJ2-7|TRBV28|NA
TGTGCCACGATTGGACAGGGAAACTACGAGCAGTACTTC
CATIGQGNYEQYF
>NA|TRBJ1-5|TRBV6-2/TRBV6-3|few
TGTGCCAGCAGCCGACCGGACACGGGTGGGGAGCCCCAGCATTTT
CASSRPDTGGEPQHF
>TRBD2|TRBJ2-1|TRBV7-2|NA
TGTGCCAGCAGCAAGACTAGCGGGGGGGCCTACAATGAGCAGTTCTTC
CASSKTSGGAYNEQFF
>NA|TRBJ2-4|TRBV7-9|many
TGTGCCAGCAGCTTAGTCATGAACATTCAGTACTTC
CASSLVMNIQYF